These 24 T cell receptor beta chains were sequenced from one sample in a study of CD8+CD57+ T cells in acquired aplastic anemia. TCR beta VDJ and CDR3 profiling used genomic DNA as template. Each CDR3 protein gets one entry after TCRdb re-called the reads with MiXCR. Of 250,000 to 300,000 distinct CDR3 sequences listed, 55% to 65% are singletons. The specimen was sorted CD4+, CD8+, or CD8+CD57+ T cells (not recorded which) from PBMCs. Receptor source: a human donor with severe aplastic anemia or a healthy control (not recorded which).

The rearrangement uses TRBV19 and TRBJ1-3; D unresolved. The ends were cut back, 7 bases at V and 6 bases at J, with 16 bases in the middle. Looked up from germline, CDR1 is LNHDA and CDR2 is SQIVND (reference sequence). This CDR3 spans 14 amino acids. The CDR3 DNA follows: TGTGCCAGTACCGTCCAGACGGGAATAAACACCATATATTTT. Amino acids: CASTVQTGINTIYF.

This clonotype was seen at least ten times. V is TRBV9 and J is TRBJ2-7; no definite D call. CDR3 size: 13 residues. Germline CDR1 SGDLS, CDR2 YYNGEE. Trimming took off 0 bases at V and 7 bases at J, with 11 bases between the two ends. The CDR3 coding sequence is TGTGCCAGCAGCGTAGTCCAGGTTGGAGAGCAGTACTTC. It specifies CASSVVQVGEQYF.

The sample holds one count of this clonotype. A much more abundant neighbour one base away suggests this may be a read error. The chain carries TRBV28 and TRBJ2-5, with 13 bases fitting TRBD2. The CDR3 spans 15 residues. With V trimmed by 6 bases and J by 3 bases, 4 bases remained unmatched. The germline V gene has CDR1 MDHEN and CDR2 SYDVKM. The CDR3 nucleotides read TGTGCCAGCAGGAGACTAGCGGGGGGAAAAGAGACCCAGTACTTC. It yields the protein CASRRLAGGKETQYF.

This clonotype was recorded a few times. The chain is built from TRBV7-2 and TRBJ1-6; unclear D gene. CDR3 length: 14 amino acids. The germline V gene encodes CDR1 SGHTA and CDR2 FQGNSA. V shed 5 bases and J shed 7 bases, with 12 bases lying between them. The chain's CDR3 is CASSDRDPNSPLHF. CDR3 sequence (DNA): TGTGCCAGCAGCGACCGGGATCCGAATTCACCCCTCCACTTT.

The count of this clonotype is one. The chain joins TRBV7-9 to TRBJ1-1; 7 bases match TRBD1. Germline CDR1 is SEHNR and CDR2 is FQNEAQ (reference sequence). Trimming took 5 bases from V and 0 from J; bases not matched to a gene: 6. The CDR3 is 15 amino acids. CDR3 sequence (DNA): TGTGCCAGCAGCCTCAGGGACAGTCTGAACACTGAAGCTTTCTTT. Its translation: CASSLRDSLNTEAFF. The variable domain in full, with the rest retrieved from reference TRBV7-9 and TRBJ1-1, is DTGVSQNPRHKITKRGQNVTFRCDPISEHNRLYWYRQTLGQGPEFLTYFQNEAQLEKSRLLSDRFSAERPKGSFSTLEIQRTEQGDSAMYLCASSLRDSLNTEAFFGQGTRLTVV.

J is TRBJ2-6 and V is TRBV2; 10 bases line up with TRBD1. The CDR3 runs 17 residues. Per the germline V gene, CDR1 is SNHLY and CDR2 is FYNNEI. V lost 4 bases and J lost 0; bases outside the gene matches: 3. CDR3 region: CASSGGQGYSGANVLTF. The CDR3 DNA is TGTGCCAGCAGTGGGGGACAGGGGTACTCTGGGGCCAACGTCCTGACTTTC.

In this sample, this clonotype turned up once. V and J are TRBV20-1 and TRBJ2-3; D ambiguous. V was trimmed by 3 bases and J by 3 bases, leaving 13 bases between them. The CDR3 has 14 residues. Germline loops: CDR1 DFQATT, CDR2 SNEGSKA (reference sequence). As DNA, the CDR3 is TGCAGTGCTAGGCCACACGAATTAACAGATACGCAGTATTTT. It is translated as CSARPHELTDTQYF.

This chain joins TRBV15 and TRBJ2-7, with a tentative D call TRBD1 (6 bases). CDR3 length equals 13 residues. Germline-derived CDR1 and CDR2 are LNHNV and YYDKDF (reference sequence). The V end lost 3 bases, the J end lost 6 bases, and 12 bases lay between the germline ends. The CDR3 spells CATSRAGASEQYF. Here the CDR3 DNA reads TGTGCCACCAGCAGGGCAGGGGCGTCCGAGCAGTACTTC.

Turning to this clonotype: At one boundary the junction diverges from the germline segment, which might be a read error. This chain joins TRBV6-1 and TRBJ2-7; 9 nucleotides align to TRBD1. This CDR3 comprises 15 residues. CDR1 is MNHNS, CDR2 SASEGT, per germline. Here the CDR3 DNA reads TGTGCCAGCAGTGAAATGGGGACAGGGAATTCACCCCTCCACTTC. Translated, it gives CASSEMGTGNSPLHF.

This clonotype was seen a few times. The gene calls are TRBV18 and TRBJ2-5; D unresolved. From germline, CDR1 is KGHSH and CDR2 LQKENI. The CDR3 runs 16 residues. Trimming shortened V by 1 base and J by 1 base, and 13 bases separated the two germline ends. CDR3 in DNA: TGTGCCAGCTCACCACGACGGTCTCTCGCCCAAGAGACCCAGTACTTC. Translating gives CASSPRRSLAQETQYF.

J is TRBJ2-5 and V is TRBV9, with D perhaps TRBD2 (6 bases). Trimming left V 0 bases short and J 2 bases short, with 8 bases between. Germline-derived CDR1 and CDR2 are SGDLS and YYNGEE. The CDR3 sequence is 14 residues long. The DNA of the CDR3 is TGTGCCAGCAGCGTAGTAGGGACTCAAGAGACCCAGTACTTC. It translates to CASSVVGTQETQYF.

This clonotype appeared many times. V usage is TRBV29-1 and J usage is TRBJ2-1; D might be TRBD1 (6 bases). Trimming stripped 1 base from V and 3 bases from J, with 13 bases between. CDR3 length equals 15 residues. Germline lookup yields CDR1 SQVTM and CDR2 ANQGSEA. The CDR3 coding sequence is TGCAGCGTTGAAGGAGGGCAGGGGATCTACAATGAGCAGTTCTTC. The encoded protein is CSVEGGQGIYNEQFF.

The chain is built from TRBV3-1 and TRBJ1-1; a weak D match, TRBD1 (6 bases). Germline CDR1 reads LGHDT; CDR2 reads YNNKEL (reference sequence). Trimming stripped 1 base from V and 0 bases from J, with 12 bases between. The CDR3 totals 16 residues. Here the CDR3 reads CASSQAGQRMNTEAFF. In DNA form, the CDR3 reads TGTGCCAGCAGCCAAGCCGGACAGCGTATGAACACTGAAGCTTTCTTT.

CDR3 in amino acids: CASSLPQAGGSYEQYF. In nucleotides, the CDR3 is TGTGCCAGCAGTTTACCGCAGGCAGGGGGATCGTACGAGCAGTACTTC. The V call is TRBV28, the J call TRBJ2-7, with 7 bases lining up with TRBD1. CDR3 size: 16 residues. The trim removed 2 bases at V and 4 bases at J, leaving 11 bases unmatched. Germline V gene data show CDR1 as MDHEN and CDR2 as SYDVKM.

A few counts support this clonotype. The chain has TRBV7-8 and TRBJ2-7; TRBD1 might be the D (6 bases). CDR1 and CDR2 (germline): SGHVS, FQNEAQ. V was shortened by 2 bases and J by 3 bases, with 14 bases between the two germline ends. CDR3 length equals 15 residues. The CDR3 DNA sequence: TGTGCCAGCAGCTTATCCCGGACAGCGATCTACGAGCAGTACTTC. Translated, it gives CASSLSRTAIYEQYF.

The rearrangement links TRBV6-1 to TRBJ1-6; TRBD1 might be the D (5 bases). Germline lookup yields CDR1 MNHNS and CDR2 SASEGT. CDR3 length: 14 amino acids. Trimming cost V 3 bases and J 8 bases, with 11 bases left between them. Here the CDR3 DNA reads TGTGCCAGCAGTGAGCCAGGGAGGGATTCACCCCTCCACTTT. Encoded protein: CASSEPGRDSPLHF.

This clonotype was found many times. The chain has TRBV9 and TRBJ1-1, with D possibly TRBD1 on 6 matching bases. The germline gives CDR1 SGDLS, CDR2 YYNGEE. CDR3 length: 13 amino acids. The V and J ends lost 4 bases and 5 bases respectively, with 12 bases between them. CDR3 coding DNA: TGTGCCAGCAGCACCAGGGGAGGGACTGAAGCTTTCTTT. This encodes CASSTRGGTEAFF.

This clonotype showed up many times. The chain combines TRBV20-1 with TRBJ2-1; 10 nucleotides match TRBD2. Germline CDR1 is DFQATT and CDR2 is SNEGSKA (reference sequence). This CDR3 region has 15 residues. The V gene end was trimmed by 3 bases and the J gene end by 7 bases; junction bases not matched to a gene: 9. Here the CDR3 DNA reads TGCAGTGCTAGGGGAGCGGGGGGGCCCGGGAATGAGCAGTTCTTC. Encoded protein: CSARGAGGPGNEQFF.

At least ten counts were recorded for this clonotype. The rearrangement uses TRBV29-1 and TRBJ1-1; 7 bases line up with TRBD1. CDR1 and CDR2 from the germline V gene are SQVTM and ANQGSEA. J was trimmed by 4 bases and V by 6 bases; bases with no gene match: 11. The CDR3 totals 14 residues. In DNA form, the CDR3 reads TGCAGCGTCCGGCCAAGGGGGCTCGGCACTGAAGCTTTCTTT. This sequence encodes CSVRPRGLGTEAFF.

On this clonotype: At one end, the junction sequence differs from germline, possibly due to a read error. CDR3 amino acids: CSVVGGTFSYEQCF. The CDR3 DNA follows: TGCAGCGTTGTAGGGGGGACCTTCTCCTACGAGCAGTGCTTC. The genes are TRBV29-1 and TRBJ2-7; D tentatively fits TRBD1 or TRBD2 (6 bases each). The CDR3 is 14 amino acids. Germline-derived CDR1 and CDR2 are SQVTM and ANQGSEA.

The V gene is TRBV7-9, the J gene TRBJ2-1; D perhaps matches TRBD1 (5 bases). Germline CDR1 reads SEHNR; CDR2 reads FQNEAQ (reference sequence). Trimming took 9 bases from V and 3 from J, leaving 9 bases between them. CDR3 length: 12 residues. The CDR3 is CASSTGYNEQFF. Written as DNA, the CDR3 is TGTGCCAGTAGCACAGGCTACAATGAGCAGTTCTTC.

This clonotype was seen repeatedly, ten times or more. The V gene is TRBV9, the J gene TRBJ2-5; the D gene is possibly TRBD2 (6 bases). The germline V and J ends were trimmed by 2 bases and 7 bases, with 15 bases remaining between them. The germline V gene encodes CDR1 SGDLS and CDR2 YYNGEE. This CDR3 region has 14 residues. For the CDR3, the DNA is TGTGCCAGCAGCGTTGAAGCGGTGGAGGGGACCCAGTACTTC. Protein sequence: CASSVEAVEGTQYF.

This clonotype was recorded once. The chain carries TRBV7-2 and TRBJ2-4; 9 nucleotides agree with TRBD2. After removal of 4 bases from V and 10 bases from J, the junction contained 17 bases not matched to a gene. Germline CDR1 and CDR2: SGHTA and FQGNSA. The length of the CDR3 is 17 residues. The CDR3 nucleotides are TGTGCCAGCAGCTCCCAGTCTAGCGGGACCCATCTGGGGATTCAGTACTTC. It specifies CASSSQSSGTHLGIQYF.

This sequence joins TRBV9 and TRBJ2-7, with 9 bases identical to TRBD2. The CDR3 is 17 amino acids. V shed 4 bases, J shed 3 bases, and the junction held 14 bases outside the gene matches. Per the germline V gene, CDR1 is SGDLS and CDR2 is YYNGEE. CDR3 nucleotides: TGTGCCAGCAGCCCCCCTGGCAATAGCGGGGGCTACTACGAGCAGTACTTC. The encoded protein is CASSPPGNSGGYYEQYF.